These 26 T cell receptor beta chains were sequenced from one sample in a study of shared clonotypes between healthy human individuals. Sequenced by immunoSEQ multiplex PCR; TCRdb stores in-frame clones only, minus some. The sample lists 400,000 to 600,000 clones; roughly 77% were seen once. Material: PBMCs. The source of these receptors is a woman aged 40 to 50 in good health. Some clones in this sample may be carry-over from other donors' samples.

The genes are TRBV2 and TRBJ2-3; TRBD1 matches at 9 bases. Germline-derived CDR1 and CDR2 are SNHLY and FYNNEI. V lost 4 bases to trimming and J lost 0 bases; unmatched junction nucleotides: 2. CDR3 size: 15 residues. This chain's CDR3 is CASSGGQGSTDTQYF. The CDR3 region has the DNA TGTGCCAGCAGTGGGGGACAGGGTAGCACAGATACGCAGTATTTT. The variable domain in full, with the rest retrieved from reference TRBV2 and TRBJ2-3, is EPEVTQTPSHQVTQMGQEVILRCVPISNHLYFYWYRQILGQKVEFLVSFYNNEISEKSEIFDDQFSVERPDGSNFTLKIRSTKLEDSAMYFCASSGGQGSTDTQYFGPGTRLTVL.

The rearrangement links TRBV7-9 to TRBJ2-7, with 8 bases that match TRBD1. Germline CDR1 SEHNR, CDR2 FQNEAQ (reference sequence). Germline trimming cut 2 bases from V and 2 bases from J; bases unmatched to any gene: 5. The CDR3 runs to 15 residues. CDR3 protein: CASSLLGTGPYEQYF. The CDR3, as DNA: TGTGCCAGCAGCTTATTAGGGACAGGTCCCTACGAGCAGTACTTC.

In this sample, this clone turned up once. CDR3 bases: TGTGCCAGCAGCCATTATGACAGGAACACCGGGGAGCTGTTTTTT. Its translation: CASSHYDRNTGELFF. The J gene is TRBJ2-2, the V gene TRBV6-1; D is possibly TRBD1 (5 bases). The CDR3 contains 15 residues. Germline assignment: CDR1 MNHNS and CDR2 SASEGT. Trimming removed 6 bases at V and 1 base at J, with 12 bases between.

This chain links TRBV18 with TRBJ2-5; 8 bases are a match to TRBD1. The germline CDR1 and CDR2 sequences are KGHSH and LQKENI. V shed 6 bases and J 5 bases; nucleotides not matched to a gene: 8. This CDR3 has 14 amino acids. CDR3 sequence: CASSDFNRGETQYF. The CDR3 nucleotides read TGTGCCAGCTCCGACTTTAACAGGGGGGAGACCCAGTACTTC.

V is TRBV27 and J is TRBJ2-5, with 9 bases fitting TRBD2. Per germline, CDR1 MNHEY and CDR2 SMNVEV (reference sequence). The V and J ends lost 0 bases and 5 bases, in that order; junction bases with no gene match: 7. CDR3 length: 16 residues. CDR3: CASSLSTSGLAETQYF. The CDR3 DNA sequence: TGTGCCAGCAGTTTATCTACTAGCGGGCTGGCGGAGACCCAGTACTTC.

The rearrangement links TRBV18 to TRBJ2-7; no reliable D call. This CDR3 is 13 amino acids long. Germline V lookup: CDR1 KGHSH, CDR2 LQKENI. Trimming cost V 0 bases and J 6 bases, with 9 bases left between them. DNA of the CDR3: TGTGCCAGCTCACCACCTGCCGCCCCCGAGCAGTACTTC. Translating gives CASSPPAAPEQYF.

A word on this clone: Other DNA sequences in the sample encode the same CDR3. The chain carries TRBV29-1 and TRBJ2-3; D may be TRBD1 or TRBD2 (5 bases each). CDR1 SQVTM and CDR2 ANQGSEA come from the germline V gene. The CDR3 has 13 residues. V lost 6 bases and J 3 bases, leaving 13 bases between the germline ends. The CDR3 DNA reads TGCAGCGTCCCGTTGGGGGTTACAGATACGCAGTATTTT. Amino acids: CSVPLGVTDTQYF.

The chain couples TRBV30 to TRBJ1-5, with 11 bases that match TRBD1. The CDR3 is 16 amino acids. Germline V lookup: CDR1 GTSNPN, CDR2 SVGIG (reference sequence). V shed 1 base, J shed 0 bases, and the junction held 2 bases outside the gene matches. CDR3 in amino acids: CAWSAGQGASNQPQHF. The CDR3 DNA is TGTGCCTGGAGTGCCGGACAGGGGGCTAGCAATCAGCCCCAGCATTTT.

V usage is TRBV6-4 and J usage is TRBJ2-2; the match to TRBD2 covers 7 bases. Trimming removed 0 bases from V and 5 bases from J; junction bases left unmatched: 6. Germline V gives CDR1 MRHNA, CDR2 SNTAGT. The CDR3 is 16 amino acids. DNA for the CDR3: TGTGCCAGCAGTGACTCGTGGGAGGGAAGGACCGGGGAGCTGTTTTTT. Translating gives CASSDSWEGRTGELFF.

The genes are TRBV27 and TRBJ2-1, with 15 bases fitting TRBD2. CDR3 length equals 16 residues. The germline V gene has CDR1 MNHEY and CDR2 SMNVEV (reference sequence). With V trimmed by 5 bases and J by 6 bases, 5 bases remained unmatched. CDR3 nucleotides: TGTGCCAGCAGTCGGTGGGGACTAGCGGGAGGCAATGAGCAGTTCTTC. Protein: CASSRWGLAGGNEQFF.

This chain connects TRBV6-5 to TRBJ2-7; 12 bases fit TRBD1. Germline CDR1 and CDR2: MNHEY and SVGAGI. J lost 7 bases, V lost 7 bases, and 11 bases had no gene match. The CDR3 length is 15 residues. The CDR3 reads CASNRPGQGAREQYF. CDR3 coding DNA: TGTGCCAGCAATCGACCGGGACAGGGGGCTCGAGAGCAGTACTTC.

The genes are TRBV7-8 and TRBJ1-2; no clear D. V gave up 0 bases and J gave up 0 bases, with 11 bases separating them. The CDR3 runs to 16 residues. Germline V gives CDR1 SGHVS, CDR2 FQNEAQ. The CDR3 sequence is CASSLARGKANYGYTF. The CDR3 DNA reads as TGTGCCAGCAGCTTAGCGCGAGGGAAAGCTAACTATGGCTACACCTTC.

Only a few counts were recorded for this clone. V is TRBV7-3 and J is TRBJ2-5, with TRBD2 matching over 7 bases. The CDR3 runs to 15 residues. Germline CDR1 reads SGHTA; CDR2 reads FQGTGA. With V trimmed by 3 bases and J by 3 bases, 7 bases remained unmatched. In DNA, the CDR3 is TGTGCCAGCAGCTTGGGCGGGAGAGAGGAAGAGACCCAGTACTTC. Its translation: CASSLGGREEETQYF.

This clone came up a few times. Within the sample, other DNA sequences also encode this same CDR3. CDR3 DNA: TGTGCCAGCAGCTTAGGCGGGAACACCGGGGAGCTGTTTTTT. It translates to CASSLGGNTGELFF. The chain uses TRBV7-3 and TRBJ2-2; D is ambiguous. Trimming pared 2 bases from V and 1 base from J, leaving 5 bases between. The CDR3 runs to 14 residues. Germline CDR1 is SGHTA and CDR2 is FQGTGA.

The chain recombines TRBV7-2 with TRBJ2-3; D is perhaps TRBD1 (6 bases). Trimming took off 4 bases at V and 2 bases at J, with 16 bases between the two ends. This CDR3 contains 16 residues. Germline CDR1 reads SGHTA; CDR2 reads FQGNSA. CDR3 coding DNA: TGTGCCAGCAGCTCCTACCCAGGGGCCAACACAGATACGCAGTATTTT. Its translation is CASSSYPGANTDTQYF. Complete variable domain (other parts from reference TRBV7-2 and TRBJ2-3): GAGVSQSPSNKVTEKGKDVELRCDPISGHTALYWYRQSLGQGLEFLIYFQGNSAPDKSGLPSDRFSAERTGGSVSTLTIQRTQQEDSAVYLCASSSYPGANTDTQYFGPGTRLTVL.

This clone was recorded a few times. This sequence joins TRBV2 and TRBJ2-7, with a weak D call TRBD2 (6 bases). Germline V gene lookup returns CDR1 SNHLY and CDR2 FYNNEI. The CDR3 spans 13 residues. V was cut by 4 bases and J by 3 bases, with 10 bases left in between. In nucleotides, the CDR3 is TGTGCCAGCAGTGCCCGGGGACTCTACGAGCAGTACTTC. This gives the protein CASSARGLYEQYF.

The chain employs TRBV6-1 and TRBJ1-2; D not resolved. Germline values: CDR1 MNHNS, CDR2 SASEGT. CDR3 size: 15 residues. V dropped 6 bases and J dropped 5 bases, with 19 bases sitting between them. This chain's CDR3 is CASSLERAVGYGYTF. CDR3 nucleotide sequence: TGTGCCAGCAGCCTAGAAAGAGCGGTTGGGTATGGCTACACCTTC.

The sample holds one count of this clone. CDR3 residues: CASSPDYDTDTQYF. For the CDR3, the DNA is TGCGCCAGCAGCCCGGACTACGACACAGATACGCAGTATTTT. The J gene is TRBJ2-3, the V gene TRBV5-1; maybe TRBD2 (6 bases). The V end was cut by 4 bases, the J end by 2 bases, with 11 bases between. This CDR3 region has 14 residues. From germline, CDR1 is SGHRS and CDR2 YFSETQ.

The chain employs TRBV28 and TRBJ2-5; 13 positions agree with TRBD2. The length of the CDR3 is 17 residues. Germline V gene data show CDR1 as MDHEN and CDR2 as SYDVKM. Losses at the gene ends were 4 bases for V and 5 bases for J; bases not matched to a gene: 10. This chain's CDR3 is CASSSVLAGGEWETQYF. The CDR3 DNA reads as TGTGCCAGCAGTTCAGTACTAGCGGGAGGGGAGTGGGAGACCCAGTACTTC. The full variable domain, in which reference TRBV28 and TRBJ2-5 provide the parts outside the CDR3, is DVKVTQSSRYLVKRTGEKVFLECVQDMDHENMFWYRQDPGLGLRLIYFSYDVKMKEKGDIPEGYSVSREKKERFSLILESASTNQTSMYLCASSSVLAGGEWETQYFGPGTRLLVL.

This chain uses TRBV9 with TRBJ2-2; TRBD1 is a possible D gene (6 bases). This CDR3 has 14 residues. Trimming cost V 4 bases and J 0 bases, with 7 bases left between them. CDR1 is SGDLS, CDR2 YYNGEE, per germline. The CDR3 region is CASSQGSNTGELFF. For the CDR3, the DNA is TGTGCCAGCAGCCAGGGGTCGAACACCGGGGAGCTGTTTTTT. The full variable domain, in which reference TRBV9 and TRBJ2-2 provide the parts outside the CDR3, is DSGVTQTPKHLITATGQRVTLRCSPRSGDLSVYWYQQSLDQGLQFLIQYYNGEERAKGNILERFSAQQFPDLHSELNLSSLELGDSALYFCASSQGSNTGELFFGEGSRLTVL.

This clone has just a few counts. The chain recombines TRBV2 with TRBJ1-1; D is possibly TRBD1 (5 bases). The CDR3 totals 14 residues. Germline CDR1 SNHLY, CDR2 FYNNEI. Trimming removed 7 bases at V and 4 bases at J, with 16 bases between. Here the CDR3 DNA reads TGTGCCAGCAATCTATACAGGTATTCCACTGAAGCTTTCTTT. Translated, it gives CASNLYRYSTEAFF.

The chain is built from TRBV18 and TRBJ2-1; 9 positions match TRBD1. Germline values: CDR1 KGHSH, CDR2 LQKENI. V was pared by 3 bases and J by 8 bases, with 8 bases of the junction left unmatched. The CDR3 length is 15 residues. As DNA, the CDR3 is TGTGCCAGCTCACCCAGGGGACAGGGTTGGGATGAGCAGTTCTTC. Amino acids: CASSPRGQGWDEQFF.

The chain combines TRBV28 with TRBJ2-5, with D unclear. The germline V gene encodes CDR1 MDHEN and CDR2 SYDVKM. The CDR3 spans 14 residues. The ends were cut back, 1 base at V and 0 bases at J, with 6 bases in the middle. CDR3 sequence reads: CASSLSADQETQYF. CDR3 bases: TGTGCCAGCAGTTTATCGGCGGACCAAGAGACCCAGTACTTC.

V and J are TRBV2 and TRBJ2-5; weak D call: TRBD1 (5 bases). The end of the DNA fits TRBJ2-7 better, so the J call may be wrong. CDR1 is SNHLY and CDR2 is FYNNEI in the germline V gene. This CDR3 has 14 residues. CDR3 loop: CASSEPTEAYEQYF. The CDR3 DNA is TGTGCCAGCAGTGAACCGACAGAGGCCTACGAGCAGTACTTC.

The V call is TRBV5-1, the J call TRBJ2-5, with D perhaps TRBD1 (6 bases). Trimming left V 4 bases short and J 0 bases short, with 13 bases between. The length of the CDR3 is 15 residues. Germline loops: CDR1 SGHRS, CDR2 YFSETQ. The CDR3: CASSPGQTNQETQYF. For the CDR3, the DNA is TGCGCCAGCAGCCCAGGACAGACAAACCAAGAGACCCAGTACTTC.

The CDR3 loop is CASSPRGQGDYEQYF. In nucleotides, the CDR3 is TGTGCCAGCTCACCCCGCGGACAGGGAGACTACGAGCAGTACTTC. The chain combines TRBV18 with TRBJ2-7; TRBD1 matches 8 bases. Germline loops: CDR1 KGHSH, CDR2 LQKENI. The junction had 7 bases not matched to a gene; V was cut back by 3 bases and J by 3 bases. The CDR3 consists of 15 residues.